This TCR beta chain was sequenced during a study of human T cells and chemical hapten exposure. Study at large: 0.01% DPC was applied to the upper back in patch tests, which were read at 6 days.

Documented time point: patch test 1, 2 weeks after DPC sensitization. Treatment denoted: therapeutic diphenylcyclopropenone sensitization with weekly scalp DPC. Only after blood had been drawn was each patch test applied. This clonotype was seen a handful of times. TCRdb recomputed calls from the RACE reads with MiXCR, one row per CDR3 protein. In the table there are a few hundred thousand distinct CDR3 sequences, about 4.4% of which are singletons. Germline CDR1 is SQVTM and CDR2 is ANQGSEA. V was pared by 3 bases and J by 4 bases, with 5 bases of the junction left unmatched. This CDR3 has 13 residues.

The sample in question was whole blood, obtained in connection with sensitization to the hapten diphenylcyclopropenone (DPC). The J gene is TRBJ2-5, the V gene TRBV29-1, with TRBD1 matching over 7 bases. This sequence originates from a woman in her forties or fifties with alopecia areata. Some clones in this sample may be carry-over from other donors' samples. CDR3 sequence reads: CSVDRGSGETQYF. The DNA of the CDR3 is TGCAGCGTTGACAGGGGGAGCGGAGAGACCCAGTACTTC.